One TCR beta chain is described in this entry. The data are from a study of T cell responses to AZD1222 COVID-19 vaccine. Sequencing used immunoSEQ multiplex PCR; TCRdb keeps in-frame clones, though not all of them. The data contain 100,000 or so clones, 90% of them singletons. The CDR3 sequence is 13 residues long. CDR1 is SGHKS, CDR2 YYEKEE, per germline (reference sequence). Trimming removed 7 bases at V and 3 bases at J, with 11 bases between. Here the sequenced sample was peripheral blood, taken on day 0 of AZD1222 vaccination. The sequence was obtained from an adult in good health. The chain joins TRBV5-5 to TRBJ1-5, with TRBD1 as a possible D gene (5 bases). The CDR3 is CASAQGSNQPQHF. In DNA, the CDR3 is TGTGCCAGCGCGCAGGGTTCCAATCAGCCCCAGCATTTT.